Below, 6 T cell receptor beta chains from the same sample are listed, as sequenced in a study of cytotoxic CD8 clonotypes in ibrutinib-treated CLL. Sequenced by immunoSEQ multiplex PCR; TCRdb stores in-frame clones only, minus some. The sample has about 29,000 clones, about 78% seen once; the top ten hold roughly 48%. This specimen was PBMCs, taken after 36 months of ibrutinib treatment. Every receptor here comes from a human donor with chronic lymphocytic leukemia.

This clone is a singleton in its sample. The gene calls are TRBV7-2 and TRBJ1-1; no definite D call. Looked up from germline, CDR1 is SGHTA and CDR2 is FQGNSA. Trimming removed 1 base at V and 0 bases at J, with 6 bases between. The CDR3 covers 14 residues. The CDR3 bases are TGTGCCAGCAGCTTAGGAGGGTTGAACACTGAAGCTTTCTTT. Translating gives CASSLGGLNTEAFF.

V gene TRBV4-2 combines with J gene TRBJ1-6; possibly TRBD1 for D (5 bases). The CDR3 has 16 amino acids. The germline V gene encodes CDR1 LGHNA and CDR2 YNFKEQ. V was pared by 2 bases and J by 7 bases, with 15 bases between. Here the CDR3 reads CASSQIMEWDNSPLHF. The CDR3 DNA sequence: TGTGCCAGCAGCCAAATAATGGAGTGGGACAATTCACCCCTCCACTTT.

The chain joins TRBV7-7 to TRBJ2-5; TRBD2 matches 15 bases. The CDR3 totals 16 residues. Losses at the gene ends were 5 bases for V and 5 bases for J; bases not matched to a gene: 6. Germline loops: CDR1 SSHAT, CDR2 FNYEAQ (reference sequence). CDR3 sequence reads: CASSPGLAGGQETQYF. The CDR3 DNA is TGTGCCAGCAGCCCCGGACTAGCGGGGGGGCAGGAGACCCAGTACTTC.

J is TRBJ1-2 and V is TRBV29-1; TRBD1 is a possible D gene (5 bases). Germline V lookup: CDR1 SQVTM, CDR2 ANQGSEA. V was cut by 1 base and J by 8 bases, with 14 bases left in between. The CDR3 covers 13 residues. CDR3 nucleotide sequence: TGCAGCGTTGAAGCGGGACCGGGGTCGGGCTACACCTTC. The encoded protein is CSVEAGPGSGYTF.

The CDR3 DNA is TGTGCCAGCAGTCCCGTGGAGGATTCGCGTGGCTACACCTTC. This translates into CASSPVEDSRGYTF. The rearrangement links TRBV7-6 to TRBJ1-2, with unresolved D. The CDR3 totals 14 residues. Trimming stripped 6 bases from V and 7 bases from J, with 18 bases between. The V gene's germline CDR1 is SGHVS and CDR2 FNYEAQ.

This rearrangement joins TRBV6-6 to TRBJ2-5, with a weak D call TRBD2 (5 bases). Germline values: CDR1 MNHNY, CDR2 SVGAGI (reference sequence). The CDR3 consists of 12 residues. V was cut by 7 bases and J by 5 bases, with 11 bases left in between. CDR3 bases: TGTGCCAGCACTCGGGGTTTGGAGACCCAGTACTTC. It yields the protein CASTRGLETQYF.